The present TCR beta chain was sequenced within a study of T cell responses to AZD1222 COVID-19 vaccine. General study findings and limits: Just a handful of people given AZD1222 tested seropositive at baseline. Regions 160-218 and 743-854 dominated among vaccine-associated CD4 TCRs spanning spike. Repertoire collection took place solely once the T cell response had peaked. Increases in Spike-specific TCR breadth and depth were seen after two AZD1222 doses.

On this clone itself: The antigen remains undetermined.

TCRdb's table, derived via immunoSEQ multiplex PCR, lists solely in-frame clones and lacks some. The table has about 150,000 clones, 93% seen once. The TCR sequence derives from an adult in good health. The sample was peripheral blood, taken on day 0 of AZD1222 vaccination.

CDR3 sequence: CASSLAYEGEAFF. For the CDR3, the DNA is TGTGCCAGCAGCTTAGCCTACGAAGGTGAAGCTTTCTTT. The chain recombines TRBV7-8 with TRBJ1-1; D is unclear. V dropped 0 bases and J dropped 7 bases, with 9 bases sitting between them. This CDR3 has 13 amino acids. Per the germline V gene, CDR1 is SGHVS and CDR2 is FQNEAQ.